The entry below describes one T cell receptor (beta chain). This sample stems from a study of blood T cell repertoires in COVID-19. Study as a whole: Specimens from acute and convalescent COVID-19 originated in the United States, Italy and Spain. PBMCs, B-cell-depleted T cells, or T cells were the source of the cDNA or gDNA that made up the material.

In the study's own analysis: How many nucleated cells were present was estimated from reference gene primer amplification. Assay used: immunoSEQ multiplex PCR; TCRdb lists only in-frame clones, some missing. Clonal size and the V and J genes are those of that table, whereas D and trimming came from the DNA. The table lists 160,000 or so clones, 75% to 85% of them singletons, with around 9.9% in the top ten. Trimming at V came to 3 bases and at J to 3 bases, leaving 7 bases not matched to a gene. The CDR3 runs to 16 residues. CDR1 is LGHNA, CDR2 YSLEER, per germline. The receptor was derived from a human donor in a cohort sampled during active COVID-19. This chain uses TRBV4-3 with TRBJ2-1, with TRBD2 identical over 8 bases. The sequenced material came from peripheral blood. The CDR3 reads CASSQGQAGGYNEQFF. The CDR3 coding sequence is TGCGCCAGCAGCCAGGGCCAGGCGGGGGGCTACAATGAGCAGTTCTTC.